Listed here are 31 T cell receptor beta chains from one sample, sequenced in a study of tumor and adjacent non-tumor tissue in lung cancer. TCRbeta libraries were built with three rounds of nested PCR, modified from ARM-PCR. TCRdb passed the multiplex PCR reads through MiXCR, listing each CDR3 protein once. The data contain 100,000 or so distinct CDR3 sequences, 65% of them singletons. No cell sorting was done before RNA was extracted from the tissue. More than 3 cm separated this lung sample from the edge of the tumor. Specimen: distant non-tumor lung tissue. The receptors derive from a man aged 30 to 45 with non-small cell lung cancer.

This clonotype was counted ten times or more. The chain uses TRBV29-1 and TRBJ1-2; D is possibly TRBD1 (5 bases). This CDR3 comprises 12 residues. The germline V gene encodes CDR1 SQVTM and CDR2 ANQGSEA. The ends were cut back, 3 bases at V and 5 bases at J, with 10 bases in the middle. CDR3 DNA: TGCAGCGTTGATCAGGGAATGTATGGCTACACCTTC. It specifies CSVDQGMYGYTF.

Comments on this clonotype: The conserved closing phenylalanine or tryptophan is absent in this CDR3, likely reflecting a read error. This sequence joins TRBV4-1 and TRBJ2-1; 8 nucleotides agree with TRBD2. Germline V CDR1 and CDR2: MGHRA, YSYEKL. The CDR3 is made up of 15 amino acids. The CDR3 region has the DNA TGCACCAGCAGCCACGCTAGCGGGCCCTTCAATGAGCAGTTCTTA. It specifies CTSSHASGPFNEQFL.

As concerns this clonotype: Mismatch with germline at one junction end may stem from a read error. This sequence joins TRBV4-2 and TRBJ2-3; TRBD2 agrees at 7 bases. Germline V lookup: CDR1 LGHNA, CDR2 YNFKEQ. The CDR3 is made up of 15 amino acids. The CDR3 nucleotides read TGTGCCAACAGCCAAGGTAGCGGGCCCACAGATATGCAGTATTTT. Translated, it gives CANSQGSGPTDMQYF.

Notes on this clonotype: A read error may be the cause here, since a much bigger clone is one base away. The chain joins TRBV20-1 to TRBJ1-2; D is uncertain. The ends were cut back, 8 bases at V and 8 bases at J, with 15 bases in the middle. Germline values: CDR1 DFQATT, CDR2 SNEGSKA (reference sequence). The CDR3 spans 11 residues. The CDR3 sequence is CSTPISGGYTF. The DNA of the CDR3 is TGCAGTACACCCATCTCGGGGGGCTACACCTTC.

Many counts were recorded for this clonotype. The rearrangement uses TRBV6-2 or TRBV6-3 and TRBJ2-5; D may be TRBD1 (6 bases). Germline V lookup: CDR1 MNHEY, CDR2 SVGEGT. V lost 4 bases and J 5 bases, leaving 11 bases between the germline ends. The CDR3 contains 13 residues. The CDR3 reads CASSWGPGETQYF. The CDR3 bases are TGTGCCAGCAGTTGGGGGCCGGGGGAGACCCAGTACTTC.

Note on this clonotype: Germline is not matched at one junction end, which may reflect a read error. V gene TRBV7-9 combines with J gene TRBJ1-1, with a tentative D call TRBD1 (6 bases). The CDR3 has 14 amino acids. Germline CDR1 and CDR2: SEHNR and FQNEAQ (reference sequence). The CDR3 DNA sequence: TGTGCCAGCGGCTTAGTCACAGGGAGGGCTGAAGCTTTCTTT. It is translated as CASGLVTGRAEAFF.

This clonotype appeared a few times. The gene calls are TRBV11-2 and TRBJ1-4; weak D call: TRBD1 (5 bases). V dropped 6 bases and J dropped 7 bases, with 9 bases sitting between them. Per the germline V gene, CDR1 is SGHAT and CDR2 is FQNNGV. There are 12 residues in the CDR3. Here the CDR3 DNA reads TGTGCCAGCAGTCTCGACAGTGAAAAACTGTTTTTT. The encoded protein is CASSLDSEKLFF.

The chain uses TRBV11-2 and TRBJ2-7; D perhaps matches TRBD1 (5 bases). Trimming pared 6 bases from V and 6 bases from J, leaving 12 bases between. This CDR3 contains 12 residues. Germline V gives CDR1 SGHAT, CDR2 FQNNGV. The CDR3: CASSLIGVEQYF. In DNA form, the CDR3 reads TGTGCCAGCAGTCTTATAGGGGTCGAGCAGTACTTC.

A word on this clonotype: A much larger clone differs from this one at a single base, so this may be a read error. This likely comes from a read error, as the CDR3 has no conserved phenylalanine or tryptophan at its end. This rearrangement joins TRBV5-6 to TRBJ2-7, with unresolved D. V lost 1 base and J 3 bases, leaving 5 bases between the germline ends. The V gene's germline CDR1 is SGHDT and CDR2 YYEEEE. The CDR3 sequence is 12 residues long. The chain's CDR3 is CASSLFGYEQYI. In DNA, the CDR3 is TGTGCCAGCAGCTTGTTTGGCTACGAGCAGTACATC.

This clonotype has just one count. Just one base apart from a much larger clone, this may be a read error. The CDR3 nucleotides read TGTGCCAGCAGTTGTCAAACGGGAGCGGCCAATGAGCAGTTCTTC. Residues: CASSCQTGAANEQFF. J is TRBJ2-1 and V is TRBV6-2 or TRBV6-3, with D maybe TRBD2 (6 bases). Germline-derived CDR1 and CDR2 are MNHEY and SVGEGT. V lost 4 bases to trimming and J lost 6 bases, with 16 bases between them. CDR3 length: 15 amino acids.

A remark on this clonotype: A read error may produce the germline difference seen at one junction end. The chain joins TRBV6-5 to TRBJ2-4; D uncertain. The CDR3 has 13 amino acids. Germline CDR1 and CDR2: MNHEY and SVGAGI. The CDR3 protein is CGSRPLAKNVQYF. The CDR3 DNA reads as TGTGGCAGCAGGCCTTTAGCCAAAAACGTTCAGTACTTC.

As concerns this clonotype: At one boundary the junction diverges from the germline segment, which might be a read error. The chain is built from TRBV29-1 and TRBJ2-5; TRBD2 is a possible D gene (6 bases). The CDR3 is 13 residues long. In germline, CDR1 is SQVTM, CDR2 ANQGSEA. This CDR3 is CGVEDWGGKTQYF. CDR3 in DNA: TGCGGCGTTGAGGATTGGGGAGGAAAGACCCAGTACTTC. The full variable domain, rest sourced from reference TRBV29-1 and TRBJ2-5, is SAVISQKPSRDICQRGTSLTIQCQVDSQVTMMFWYRQQPGQSLTLIATANQGSEATYESGFVIDKFPISRPNLTFSTLTVSNMSPEDSSIYLCGVEDWGGKTQYFGPGTRLLVL.

This clonotype was detected a few times. The chain has TRBV4-1 and TRBJ2-7; 10 nucleotides align to TRBD1. CDR1 is MGHRA, CDR2 YSYEKL, per germline. The CDR3 sequence is 15 residues long. With V trimmed by 1 base and J by 5 bases, 5 bases remained unmatched. CDR3 protein: CASSQAPGQGHEQYF. The CDR3 nucleotides read TGCGCCAGCAGCCAAGCGCCGGGACAGGGGCACGAGCAGTACTTC.

On this clonotype: A much larger clone sits a single nucleotide away, making a read error possible. V is TRBV12-3 or TRBV12-4 and J is TRBJ1-2; the D is unclear. The CDR3 spans 11 residues. V shed 7 bases and J shed 3 bases, with 6 bases lying between them. The CDR3 DNA is TGTGCCAGCAACACCTACTATGGCTACACCTTC. This translates into CASNTYYGYTF.

This clonotype occurred a few times. The chain joins TRBV4-1 to TRBJ2-7, with TRBD1 as a possible D gene (6 bases). The CDR3 runs 16 residues. Trimming shortened V by 3 bases and J by 2 bases, and 17 bases separated the two germline ends. Looked up from germline, CDR1 is MGHRA and CDR2 is YSYEKL. CDR3 in amino acids: CASSHPPGAQTYEQYF. CDR3 nucleotide sequence: TGCGCCAGCAGCCATCCTCCAGGGGCCCAGACCTACGAGCAGTACTTC.

This clonotype has just a few counts. The junction departs from the called germline gene at one end, perhaps through a read error. CDR3: CGVTGQGGTEAFF. CDR3 in DNA: TGCGGCGTCACGGGACAGGGCGGCACTGAAGCTTTCTTT. The chain combines TRBV29-1 with TRBJ1-1, with TRBD1 identical over 9 bases. The germline CDR1 and CDR2 sequences are SQVTM and ANQGSEA. CDR3 length: 13 amino acids.

In the case of this clonotype: A read error may be the cause here, since a much bigger clone is one base away. The CDR3 spells CSAPRDSSYERYF. In nucleotides, the CDR3 is TGCAGTGCGCCCCGGGACAGCTCCTACGAGCGGTACTTC. V gene TRBV20-1 combines with J gene TRBJ2-7, with TRBD1 matching 7 bases. The germline CDR1 and CDR2 sequences are DFQATT and SNEGSKA (reference sequence). This CDR3 comprises 13 residues.

The chain carries TRBV29-1 and TRBJ1-2; D is undetermined. CDR3 length equals 11 residues. Germline V lookup: CDR1 SQVTM, CDR2 ANQGSEA. With 7 bases removed from V and 3 bases from J, the gap between germline ends came to 9 bases. The CDR3 loop reads CSAETDYGYTF. In DNA, the CDR3 is TGCAGCGCCGAAACCGACTATGGCTACACCTTC.

This clonotype was seen only a few times. V is TRBV29-1 and J is TRBJ2-7; no clear D gene. Germline V gene lookup returns CDR1 SQVTM and CDR2 ANQGSEA. CDR3 length: 10 amino acids. CDR3 sequence: CSVCKSEQYF. The CDR3 nucleotides read TGCAGTGTCTGCAAGAGCGAGCAGTACTTC.

With regard to this clonotype: A read error may explain this, as a much larger clone is one base away. The chain combines TRBV13 with TRBJ2-7, with TRBD2 identical over 8 bases. CDR1 and CDR2 from the germline V gene are PRHDT and FYEKMQ (reference sequence). This CDR3 has 13 residues. Trimming took 5 bases from V and 8 from J; bases not matched to a gene: 8. The CDR3 DNA is TGTGCCAGCAGCCGAGGACTAGCCCACAAGCAGTACTTC. This gives the protein CASSRGLAHKQYF. The full variable domain, rest sourced from reference TRBV13 and TRBJ2-7, is AAGVIQSPRHLIKEKRETATLKCYPIPRHDTVYWYQQGPGQDPQFLISFYEKMQSDKGSIPDRFSAQQFSDYHSELNMSSLELGDSALYFCASSRGLAHKQYFGPGTRLTVT.

The chain links TRBV11-2 to TRBJ1-6, with D unclear. V lost 9 bases, J lost 12 bases, and 27 bases lay in between. Per germline, CDR1 SGHAT and CDR2 FQNNGV. This CDR3 has 16 amino acids. The CDR3 DNA reads TGTGCCAGTAGCACTATAGGGCGAACGCCGCCTGGACCCCTCCACTTT. The encoded protein is CASSTIGRTPPGPLHF.

This clonotype has only one observation. V gene TRBV6-5 combines with J gene TRBJ2-6; a possible D gene is TRBD2 (5 bases). The CDR3 totals 13 residues. CDR1 and CDR2 from the germline V gene are MNHEY and SVGAGI. The V end was cut by 8 bases, the J end by 2 bases, with 7 bases between. The CDR3 region has the DNA TGTGCCAGCTGGAGGACTGGGGCCAACGTCCTGACTTTC. Translation gives CASWRTGANVLTF.

Of note for this clonotype: A much larger clone sits a single nucleotide away, making a read error possible. Written as DNA, the CDR3 is TGCGCCAGCAGTGACGGGACCATCACCACAGATACGCAGTATTTT. It translates to CASSDGTITTDTQYF. The J gene is TRBJ2-3, the V gene TRBV10-1; D possibly uses TRBD1 or TRBD2 (5 bases each). This CDR3 has 15 amino acids. Trimming stripped 3 bases from V and 2 bases from J, with 12 bases between. Germline CDR1 is WNHNN and CDR2 is SYGVQD (reference sequence).

This clonotype has more than one count but fewer than ten. The conserved closing phenylalanine or tryptophan is absent in this CDR3, likely reflecting a read error. The genes are TRBV20-1 and TRBJ2-5; D not certain. The germline gives CDR1 DFQATT, CDR2 SNEGSKA (reference sequence). This CDR3 comprises 14 residues. In nucleotides, the CDR3 is TGCAATGCTCCAATCTGTCGTCTCCTAAAGACCCAGTACTCC. Protein: CNAPICRLLKTQYS.

In its sample, this clonotype was seen once. One junction end does not reproduce the germline sequence, and a read error may be involved. This chain connects TRBV11-2 to TRBJ2-3; D is unresolved. The germline V gene encodes CDR1 SGHAT and CDR2 FQNNGV. This CDR3 has 13 residues. CDR3 protein: CVSSLLGPDTQYF. CDR3 in DNA: TGTGTCAGCAGCCTCCTCGGGCCAGATACGCAGTATTTT.

Comment on this clonotype: The junction differs from germline at one of its ends, possibly a read error. The CDR3 loop reads CASSPPSRRDYTF. The CDR3 DNA sequence: TGTGCTAGCAGTCCCCCCTCCCGGCGTGACTACACCTTC. J is TRBJ1-2 and V is TRBV6-2 or TRBV6-3; D remains unclear. Germline V CDR1 and CDR2: MNHEY, SVGEGT. This CDR3 has 13 residues.

This clonotype was observed a handful of times. Just one base apart from a much larger clone, this may be a read error. J is TRBJ2-5 and V is TRBV4-3; 11 nucleotides align to TRBD1. This CDR3 has 18 residues. V shed 2 bases, J shed 4 bases, and the junction held 12 bases outside the gene matches. Germline lookup yields CDR1 LGHNA and CDR2 YSLEER. CDR3 sequence reads: CASSQQPLGQGVGETQYF. CDR3 DNA: TGCGCCAGCAGCCAACAACCCCTGGGACAGGGGGTTGGAGAGACCCAGTACTTC.

This clonotype was seen many times. V and J are TRBV20-1 and TRBJ1-6; maybe TRBD1 (6 bases). This CDR3 region has 16 residues. CDR1 is DFQATT, CDR2 SNEGSKA, per germline (reference sequence). The V end was cut by 0 bases, the J end by 7 bases, with 16 bases between. CDR3 bases: TGCAGTGCTAGAGAGCCGGACAGAGGAAGGAATTCACCCCTCCACTTT. This encodes CSAREPDRGRNSPLHF.

Worth noting for this clonotype: A much bigger clone sits one base away, suggesting this may be a read error. The rearrangement links TRBV11-1 to TRBJ2-5, with D possibly called TRBD1 or TRBD2 (5 bases each). Trimming removed 7 bases from V and 2 bases from J, with 11 bases in between. The CDR3 is 13 residues long. Germline-derived CDR1 and CDR2 are SGHAT and FQDESV (reference sequence). The CDR3 nucleotides are TGTGCCAGCATCGGGACGCTTCAAGAGACCCAGTACTTC. It specifies CASIGTLQETQYF.

This chain joins TRBV20-1 and TRBJ1-1; D ambiguous. The germline V gene encodes CDR1 DFQATT and CDR2 SNEGSKA (reference sequence). V lost 5 bases, J lost 5 bases, and 12 bases lay in between. The CDR3 is made up of 12 amino acids. The CDR3 region is CSAYPGRTEAFF. The DNA of the CDR3 is TGCAGTGCTTACCCGGGTAGAACTGAAGCTTTCTTT.

V usage is TRBV4-3 and J usage is TRBJ1-3; D is possibly TRBD1 (6 bases). Per the germline V gene, CDR1 is LGHNA and CDR2 is YSLEER. This CDR3 contains 16 residues. The CDR3 nucleotides are TGCGTCACCAGCCAACAGAGGGGGGTTTCTGGAAACACCATATATTTT. It translates to CVTSQQRGVSGNTIYF.